The TCR beta chain described here comes from a study of control samples from healthy donors and cancer patients. The repertoire was sequenced with immunoSEQ multiplex PCR; TCRdb's copy has only in-frame clones and lacks some. This sample has over 150,000 clones, with roughly 94% found just once. This clonotype originated in a man between 60 and 75 years old with colorectal cancer. Sequencing was done on a sample of PBMCs.

In DNA, the CDR3 is TGTGCCAGCAGCTTGTCAGGCGAGCAGTACTTC. This translates into CASSLSGEQYF. This chain joins TRBV5-6 and TRBJ2-7; D is uncertain. CDR1 is SGHDT and CDR2 is YYEEEE in the germline V gene. The CDR3 length is 11 residues. The ends were cut back, 1 base at V and 6 bases at J, with 5 bases in the middle. The entire variable domain, with the rest obtained from reference TRBV5-6 and TRBJ2-7, is as follows: DAGVTQSPTHLIKTRGQQVTLRCSPKSGHDTVSWYQQALGQGPQFIFQYYEEEERQRGNFPDRFSGHQFPNYSSELNVNALLLGDSALYLCASSLSGEQYFGPGTRLTVT.